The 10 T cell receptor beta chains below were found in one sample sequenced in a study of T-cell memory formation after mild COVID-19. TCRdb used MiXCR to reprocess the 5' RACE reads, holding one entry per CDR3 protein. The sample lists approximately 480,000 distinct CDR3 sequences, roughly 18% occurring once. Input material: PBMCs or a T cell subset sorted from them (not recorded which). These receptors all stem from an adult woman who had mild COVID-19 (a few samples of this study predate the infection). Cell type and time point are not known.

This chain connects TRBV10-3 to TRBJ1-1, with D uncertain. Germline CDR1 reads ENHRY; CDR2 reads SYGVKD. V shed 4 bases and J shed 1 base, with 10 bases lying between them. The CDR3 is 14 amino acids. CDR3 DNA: TGTGCCATCAGTGTGGGCTTTGAGAACACTGAAGCTTTCTTT. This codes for CAISVGFENTEAFF.

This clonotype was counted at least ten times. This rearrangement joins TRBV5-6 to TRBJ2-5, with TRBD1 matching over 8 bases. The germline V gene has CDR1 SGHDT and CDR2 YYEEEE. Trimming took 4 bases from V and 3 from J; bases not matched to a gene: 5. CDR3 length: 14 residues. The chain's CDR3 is CASSPRDRKETQYF. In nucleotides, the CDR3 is TGTGCCAGCAGCCCCCGGGACAGGAAAGAGACCCAGTACTTC.

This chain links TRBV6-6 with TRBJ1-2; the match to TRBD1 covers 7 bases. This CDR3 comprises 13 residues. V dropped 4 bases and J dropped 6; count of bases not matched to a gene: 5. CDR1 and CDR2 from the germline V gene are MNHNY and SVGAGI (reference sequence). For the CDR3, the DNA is TGTGCCAGCAGTTCCAGGGGGAGCGATGGCTACACCTTC. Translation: CASSSRGSDGYTF.

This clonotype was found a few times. The CDR3 DNA is TGTGCCAGCAGCGCAGCTAGGCAGGGGACCTACAATGAGCAGTTCTTC. Its translation: CASSAARQGTYNEQFF. The V and J genes are TRBV9 and TRBJ2-1; the D gene is possibly TRBD1 (6 bases). The CDR3 loop spans 16 amino acids. V was shortened by 3 bases and J by 2 bases, with 15 bases between the two germline ends. The germline gives CDR1 SGDLS, CDR2 YYNGEE.

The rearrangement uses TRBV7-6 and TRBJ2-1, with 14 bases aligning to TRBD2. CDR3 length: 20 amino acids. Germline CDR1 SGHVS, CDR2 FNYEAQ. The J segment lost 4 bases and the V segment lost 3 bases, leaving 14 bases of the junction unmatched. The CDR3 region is CASSFHAGGRLAGGYNEQFF. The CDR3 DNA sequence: TGTGCCAGCAGCTTCCACGCGGGCGGTAGACTAGCGGGAGGGTACAATGAGCAGTTCTTC. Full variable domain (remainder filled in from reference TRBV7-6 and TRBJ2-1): GAGVSQSPRYKVTKRGQDVALRCDPISGHVSLYWYRQALGQGPEFLTYFNYEAQQDKSGLPNDRFSAERPEGSISTLTIQRTEQRDSAMYRCASSFHAGGRLAGGYNEQFFGPGTRLTVL.

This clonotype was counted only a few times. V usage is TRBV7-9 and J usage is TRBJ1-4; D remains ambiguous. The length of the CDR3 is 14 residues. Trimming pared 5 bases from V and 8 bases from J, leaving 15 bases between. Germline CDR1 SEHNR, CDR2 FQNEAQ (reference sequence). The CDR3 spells CASSQGLQEEKLFF. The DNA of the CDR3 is TGTGCCAGCAGCCAAGGGTTGCAAGAGGAAAAACTGTTTTTT. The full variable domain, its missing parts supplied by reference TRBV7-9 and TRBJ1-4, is DTGVSQNPRHKITKRGQNVTFRCDPISEHNRLYWYRQTLGQGPEFLTYFQNEAQLEKSRLLSDRFSAERPKGSFSTLEIQRTEQGDSAMYLCASSQGLQEEKLFFGSGTQLSVL.

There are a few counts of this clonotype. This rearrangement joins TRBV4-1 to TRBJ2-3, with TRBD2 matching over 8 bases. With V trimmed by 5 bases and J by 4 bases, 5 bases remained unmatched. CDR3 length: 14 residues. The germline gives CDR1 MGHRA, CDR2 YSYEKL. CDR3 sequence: CASSGREGSDTQYF. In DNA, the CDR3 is TGCGCCAGCAGCGGTCGGGAGGGGTCAGATACGCAGTATTTT.

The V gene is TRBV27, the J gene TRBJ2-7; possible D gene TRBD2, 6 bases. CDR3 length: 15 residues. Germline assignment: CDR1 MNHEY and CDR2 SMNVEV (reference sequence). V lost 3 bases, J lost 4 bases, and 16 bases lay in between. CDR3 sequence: CASSFSPWGEYEQYF. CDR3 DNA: TGTGCCAGCAGTTTCTCGCCATGGGGGGAGTACGAGCAGTACTTC.

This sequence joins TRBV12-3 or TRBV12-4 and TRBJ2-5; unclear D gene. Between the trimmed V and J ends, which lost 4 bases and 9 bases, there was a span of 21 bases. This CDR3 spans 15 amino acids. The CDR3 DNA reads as TGTGCCAGCAGTTATTCGCGACTTCCCATGGTACCCCAGTACTTC. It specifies CASSYSRLPMVPQYF.

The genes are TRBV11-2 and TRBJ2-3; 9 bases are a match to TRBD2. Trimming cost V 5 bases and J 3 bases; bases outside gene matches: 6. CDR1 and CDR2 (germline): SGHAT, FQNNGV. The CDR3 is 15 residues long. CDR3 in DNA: TGTGCCAGCAGCGTTAGCGGGAGTCCGACAGATACGCAGTATTTT. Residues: CASSVSGSPTDTQYF.